This T cell receptor beta chain was sequenced in a study of T-cell memory formation after mild COVID-19. The germline V and J ends were trimmed by 5 bases and 3 bases, with 20 bases remaining between them. The V gene's germline CDR1 is SNHLY and CDR2 FYNNEI. CDR3 size: 18 residues. TCR alpha and TCR beta cDNA libraries carrying sample barcodes and UMIs came from 5'RACE with constant-segment primers. TCRdb redid the calling of the 5' RACE reads with MiXCR, one entry per CDR3 protein. Here the sample spans about 7,100 distinct CDR3 sequences, around 58% being singletons. The sequence was collected from an adult who had mild COVID-19 (a few samples of this study predate the infection). Cell type and time point are not known. The sample was PBMCs or a T cell subset sorted from them (not recorded which). V gene TRBV2 combines with J gene TRBJ2-6, with D possibly being TRBD2 (6 bases). DNA of the CDR3: TGTGCCAGCAGTTCCCCGTACGGCAGGGAGGTTGGGGCCAACGTCCTGACTTTC. Its translation: CASSSPYGREVGANVLTF. Complete variable domain (other parts from reference TRBV2 and TRBJ2-6): EPEVTQTPSHQVTQMGQEVILRCVPISNHLYFYWYRQILGQKVEFLVSFYNNEISEKSEIFDDQFSVERPDGSNFTLKIRSTKLEDSAMYFCASSSPYGREVGANVLTFGAGSRLTVL.